Listed below are T cell receptor beta chains from one sample, sequenced in a study of cytomegalovirus exposure and HLA in healthy donors. Produced via immunoSEQ multiplex PCR; TCRdb's table is partial and in-frame only. The sample contains 200,000 or so clones, 75% to 90% of which appear only once. The sequencing sample was made of PBMCs. The receptors were gathered from a man aged 18-30 years in good health and CMV-seropositive. Both conserved end residues are part of each CDR3. The order of the fields is D gene, J gene, clone size, V gene, CDR3 DNA, CDR3 protein. A D gene is named only where the DNA matches it firmly. Rows may omit the clone size; those that give it use once, few, many or a size class.

>TRBD1|TRBJ2-2|once|TRBV30
TGTGCCTGGACCGCCTGGACAGGGGGGACCGGGGAGCTGTTTTTT
CAWTAWTGGTGELFF
>-|TRBJ2-2|-|TRBV28
TGTGCCAGCAGGGCTAGAGGGCTTACAGGGACCGGGGAGCTGTTTTTT
CASRARGLTGTGELFF
>TRBD1|TRBJ2-7|-|TRBV9
TGTGCCATCCCGCCACAGGGGTCCACTTACTACGAGCAGTACTTC
CAIPPQGSTYYEQYF
>-|TRBJ1-2|few|TRBV9
TGTGCCAGCAGCTTCGACCCCCGGGGGGACGCTGAGGGCTACACCTTC
CASSFDPRGDAEGYTF
>-|TRBJ1-5|few|TRBV30
TGTGCCTGGAGTACAACAGGGAGTTCGGGACGCAATCAGCCCCAGCATTTT
CAWSTTGSSGRNQPQHF
>TRBD2|TRBJ2-5|-|TRBV27
TGTGCCAGCAGACCCCTGGGACTAGCGAGAGGAGAGACCCAGTACTTC
CASRPLGLARGETQYF
>TRBD1|TRBJ1-4|many|TRBV6-6
TGTGCCAGCACCACCCGGGACAGGGTGGGGGAAAAACTGTTTTTT
CASTTRDRVGEKLFF
>TRBD2|TRBJ2-1|-|TRBV6-1
TGTGCCAGCAGTGAAGTTAATAGCGGGAGTAATGAGCAGTTCTTC
CASSEVNSGSNEQFF
>TRBD1|TRBJ2-7|-|TRBV29-1
TGCAGCGTTGCACGGACAGGGGGACGTGGGGAGCAGTACTTC
CSVARTGGRGEQYF
>TRBD2|TRBJ2-7|many|TRBV6-1
TGTGCCAGCAGTGAAGACCTAGCGGGAAGCTACGAGCAGTACTTC
CASSEDLAGSYEQYF
>TRBD1|TRBJ1-1|-|TRBV28
TGTGCCAGCAGTTTCGCGGGACAGACATCGAACACTGAAGCTTTCTTT
CASSFAGQTSNTEAFF
>-|TRBJ1-2|-|TRBV28
TGTGCCAGCATAGCAGGGGCAGAGGCCCATGGCTACACCTTC
CASIAGAEAHGYTF
>-|TRBJ2-1|once|TRBV7-9
TGTGCCAGCAGCTTTGGGGCTGAGCAGTTCTTC
CASSFGAEQFF
>TRBD2|TRBJ2-1|-|TRBV19
TGTGCCAGTCAAGGGCTAGCGGGTTACAATGAGCAGTTCTTC
CASQGLAGYNEQFF
>-|TRBJ1-1|-|TRBV6-5
TGTGCCAGCAGACGACCAGGGGACATGAACACTGAAGCTTTCTTT
CASRRPGDMNTEAFF
>TRBD2|TRBJ2-5|once|TRBV6-5
TGTGCCAGCAGTTGGCGGGAGGGGACCCAGTACTTC
CASSWREGTQYF
>-|TRBJ2-7|-|TRBV6-5
TGTGCCTGCACAGGGCCCTACGAGCAGTACTTC
CACTGPYEQYF
>TRBD1|TRBJ2-5|-|TRBV2
TGTGCCAGCAGTGAAGCTAAGGGGGCGGCCCAGTACTTC
CASSEAKGAAQYF
>TRBD1|TRBJ1-5|-|TRBV29-1
TGCAGCGTACAGACAGGGAGACAGCCCCAGCATTTT
CSVQTGRQPQHF
>-|TRBJ2-7|-|TRBV30
TGTGCCTGGACGGGGACCTACGAGCAGTACTTC
CAWTGTYEQYF
>-|TRBJ2-1|-|TRBV5-4
TGTGCCAGCAGCGTAGTGAACAATGAGCAGTTCTTC
CASSVVNNEQFF
>-|TRBJ2-1|few|TRBV2
TGTGCCAGCGTTTTTCTAGCGGGGACAGGCAATGAGCAGTTCTTC
CASVFLAGTGNEQFF
>TRBD1|TRBJ1-2|-|TRBV27
TGTGCCAGCAGTTTATACTCCGGGACAGTATATGGCTACACCTTC
CASSLYSGTVYGYTF
>-|TRBJ2-7|-|TRBV14
TGTGCCAGCAGCCAAGTTAGAGGGAAAAGCGAGCAGTACTTC
CASSQVRGKSEQYF
>-|TRBJ1-5|-|TRBV23-1
TGCGCCAGCAGTCTTGGCGACAGCCCTAATAGCAATCAGCCCCAGCATTTT
CASSLGDSPNSNQPQHF
>TRBD2|TRBJ2-7|-|TRBV11-2
TGTGCCAGCAGCCCCGGACTAGTCCACGAGCAGTACTTC
CASSPGLVHEQYF
>-|TRBJ2-7|-|TRBV27
TGTGCTAGTCGTGGCGGATCTTTCTCCTACGAGCAGTACTTC
CASRGGSFSYEQYF
>TRBD1|TRBJ2-5|-|TRBV29-1
TGCAGCGTGGACAGGCCCCAAGAGACCCAGTACTTC
CSVDRPQETQYF
>-|TRBJ2-5|-|TRBV7-3
TGTGCCAGCAGCCGGAGGGACGGCGAGACCCAGTACTTC
CASSRRDGETQYF
>-|TRBJ1-2|-|TRBV30
TGTGCCTGGAGTTGGCGGAACTATGGCTACACCTTC
CAWSWRNYGYTF
>-|TRBJ2-3|-|TRBV7-9
TGTGCCAGCAGCCCACTAGATACGCAGTATTTT
CASSPLDTQYF
>TRBD2|TRBJ2-7|few|TRBV4-1
TGCGCCAGCAGCCAAACCGCGACTAGCGGGAGCTCCTACGAGCAGTACTTC
CASSQTATSGSSYEQYF
>-|TRBJ2-3|-|TRBV2
TGTGCCAGCAAGATACTAGCAGATACGCAGTATTTT
CASKILADTQYF
>-|TRBJ2-2|-|TRBV6-4
TGTGCCAGCAGTGACTTGGGCCGTACGAACACCGGGGAGCTGTTTTTT
CASSDLGRTNTGELFF
>TRBD2|TRBJ2-3|-|TRBV7-2
TGTGCCAGCAGTCAACTAGCGGGATTCACAGATACGCAGTATTTT
CASSQLAGFTDTQYF
>TRBD1|TRBJ1-1|once|TRBV7-9
TGTGCCAGCAGCTGGGACAGGGGAGGGAGTGAAGCTTTCTTT
CASSWDRGGSEAFF
>-|TRBJ2-1|-|TRBV5-1
TGCGCCAGCAGCACACAGGGCTACTCAACCAATGAGCAGTTCTTC
CASSTQGYSTNEQFF
>-|TRBJ1-2|-|TRBV5-1
TGCGCCAGCAGCTTGCCCACAGGCCTCCGGGACTATGGCTACACCTTC
CASSLPTGLRDYGYTF
>TRBD1|TRBJ2-2|-|TRBV18
TGTGCCAGCTCCCTACAGGGGGCGAACACCGGGGAGCTGTTTTTT
CASSLQGANTGELFF
>-|TRBJ1-5|once|TRBV27
TGTGCCAGCAGTTTGGTGGGAGAGCCTAGCAATCAGCCCCAGCATTTT
CASSLVGEPSNQPQHF
>-|TRBJ1-1|-|TRBV6-5
TGTGCCAGCAGTTACGGGCGTAGTGCCCAGGGCACTGAAGCTTTCTTT
CASSYGRSAQGTEAFF
>-|TRBJ1-3|-|TRBV7-2
TGTGCCAGCAGCTTAGTTGGCGGGACTGGAAACACCATATATTTT
CASSLVGGTGNTIYF
>-|TRBJ2-3|few|TRBV6-1
TGTGCCAGCAGTCTCCGGGAGGATACGCAGTATTTT
CASSLREDTQYF
>TRBD2|TRBJ2-3|-|TRBV11-2
TGTGCCAGCAGCTTAGGACTAGCGGGAGCTTCAGATACGCAGTATTTT
CASSLGLAGASDTQYF
>-|TRBJ1-5|-|TRBV2
TGTGCCAGAGAGACAGATCCGGAGGGTAGCAATCAGCCCCAGCATTTT
CARETDPEGSNQPQHF
>-|TRBJ2-3|-|TRBV2
TGTGCCAGCAGGGGCAGACGGGATACGCAGTATTTT
CASRGRRDTQYF
>TRBD2|TRBJ2-7|-|TRBV6-5
TGTGCCAGCAGTCCCGGGACTAGCGTCGGCTACGAGCAGTACTTC
CASSPGTSVGYEQYF
>-|TRBJ2-1|-|TRBV9
TGTGCCAGCAGCGTAAGCTGGCGGAATAAGCAGTTCTTC
CASSVSWRNKQFF
>-|TRBJ2-1|-|TRBV10-3
TGTGCCATCAGTGGACTATATGAGCAGTTCTTC
CAISGLYEQFF
>TRBD2|TRBJ2-1|once|TRBV7-3
TGTGCCAGCAGCTTATCACTAGCGGGGAACAATGAGCAGTTCTTC
CASSLSLAGNNEQFF
>TRBD1|TRBJ2-3|once|TRBV29-1
TGCAGCGTTGTACGGACAGGGAGCACAGATACGCAGTATTTT
CSVVRTGSTDTQYF
>-|TRBJ1-1|-|TRBV5-5
TGTGCCAGCAGCTTGTACCAGGTCTTGAACACTGAAGCTTTCTTT
CASSLYQVLNTEAFF
>TRBD2|TRBJ2-7|-|TRBV15
TGTGCCACGGAGGATTTGGGGGGGGGTAAGGGCGAGCAGTACTTC
CATEDLGGGKGEQYF
>TRBD2|TRBJ2-3|-|TRBV7-9
TGTGCCAGCAGCCCGCGGGGGAACACAGATACGCAGTATTTT
CASSPRGNTDTQYF